The clone carrying this TCR beta chain was seen repeatedly, ten times or more. This specimen belongs to a study of blood T cell repertoires in COVID-19. Study summary: T cells, B-cell-depleted T cells, or PBMCs supplied cDNA or gDNA.

TCRdb keeps only in-frame clones here, not all; method: immunoSEQ multiplex PCR. There are 63,000 or so clones in the sample; less than 85% occur only once, and about 16% lies in the top ten. This CDR3 is built from 16 residues. Germline values: CDR1 MNHNY, CDR2 SVGAGI (reference sequence). After removal of 2 bases from V and 2 bases from J, the junction contained 9 bases not matched to a gene. This receptor was taken from a man older than 75 with active COVID-19. The chain couples TRBV6-6 to TRBJ2-7, with 7 bases aligning to TRBD1. Source material: peripheral blood. Here the CDR3 DNA reads TGTGCCAGCAGTTACGGAGTCAGTGGACAGGCCTACGAGCAGTACTTC. Its translation: CASSYGVSGQAYEQYF.